A single sample gave rise to the 22 T cell receptor beta chains below, sequenced in a study of regulatory T cells in long-lasting Graves disease. Time point defined: newly diagnosed GD, antithyroid drugs for less than 3 months. There was RNA extracted from PBMCs, and the TCR library was made from it. iRepertoire HTBI primers and Arm-PCR of CDR3 regions built TCR beta libraries. TCRdb used MiXCR to reprocess the multiplex PCR reads, holding one entry per CDR3 protein. The data contain a few hundred thousand distinct CDR3 sequences, about 17% of them singletons. This same sample was also part of a study on T cells in Graves' hyperthyroidism and ophthalmopathy.

The material was peripheral blood mononuclear cells (PBMCs), obtained at new diagnosis, from a patient treated with antithyroid drugs. Source of these receptors: a woman aged 25-40 years with Graves disease.

This clonotype has ten or more counts. The rearrangement uses TRBV3-1 and TRBJ2-7; D unclear. CDR3 size: 16 residues. V gave up 4 bases and J gave up 0 bases, with 16 bases separating them. CDR1 is LGHDT, CDR2 YNNKEL, per germline (reference sequence). The CDR3 sequence is CASSPRDLLSSYEQYF. CDR3 DNA: TGTGCCAGCAGCCCGAGAGACTTACTGAGCTCCTACGAGCAGTACTTC.

The chain has TRBV15 and TRBJ1-5; the D gene is possibly TRBD1 (5 bases). V was clipped by 0 bases and J by 4 bases, with 10 bases between them. CDR3 length: 15 residues. Germline CDR1 reads LNHNV; CDR2 reads YYDKDF (reference sequence). The CDR3 bases are TGTGCCACCAGCAGAGAGTGGGGGGGAAATCAGCCCCAGCATTTT. Translation gives CATSREWGGNQPQHF.

This clonotype has only a few counts. This clone may be a read error of a much larger clone one base away. The chain recombines TRBV5-1 with TRBJ2-5; TRBD2 agrees at 9 bases. The J call is uncertain, as TRBJ2-4 better fits the DNA end. CDR3 length: 16 residues. Germline CDR1 is SGHRS and CDR2 is YFSETQ. CDR3 bases: TGCGCCAACAGCTCTTCAGCGGGGGGAGGTAGCGTCATTCAGTACTTC. This gives the protein CANSSSAGGGSVIQYF.

In its sample, this clonotype was seen many times. The chain joins TRBV9 to TRBJ2-1, with D maybe TRBD2 (5 bases). From germline, CDR1 is SGDLS and CDR2 YYNGEE. Trimming cost V 0 bases and J 1 base, with 5 bases left between them. The CDR3 consists of 14 residues. The chain's CDR3 is CASSVAGSYNEQFF. The CDR3 DNA sequence: TGTGCCAGCAGCGTAGCGGGATCCTACAATGAGCAGTTCTTC.

The chain combines TRBV6-1 with TRBJ1-5, with D tentatively TRBD1 (5 bases). The germline CDR1 and CDR2 sequences are MNHNS and SASEGT. Deletions cut 7 bases from V and 9 bases from J, with 22 bases between. The CDR3 covers 15 residues. CDR3 coding DNA: TGTGCCAGCAACGGGGGGACCCTCTGGGGAGGGCCCCAGCATTTT. Its protein is CASNGGTLWGGPQHF.

This clonotype was seen only a few times. V is TRBV12-3 or TRBV12-4 and J is TRBJ1-2, with no clear D. V lost 5 bases and J lost 1, with 5 bases in between. This CDR3 comprises 12 residues. This CDR3 reads CASSPLNYGYTF. The CDR3 DNA sequence: TGTGCCAGCAGTCCTCTTAACTATGGCTACACCTTC.

This clonotype was detected ten times or more. J is TRBJ1-3 and V is TRBV7-2; no clear D gene. V dropped 2 bases and J dropped 4 bases, with 3 bases sitting between them. Germline V gene lookup returns CDR1 SGHTA and CDR2 FQGNSA. CDR3 length: 12 residues. The CDR3 nucleotides read TGTGCCAGCAGCTTAACGGGAAACACCATATATTTT. It is translated as CASSLTGNTIYF.

This clonotype was detected many times. The chain joins TRBV5-1 to TRBJ2-1; D not certain. V was pared by 6 bases and J by 1 base, with 14 bases between. Germline V gene lookup returns CDR1 SGHRS and CDR2 YFSETQ. The length of the CDR3 is 15 residues. CDR3 sequence: CASITGPGSYNEQFF. CDR3 sequence (DNA): TGCGCCAGCATTACGGGTCCAGGATCCTACAATGAGCAGTTCTTC.

This clonotype was observed many times. The chain recombines TRBV18 with TRBJ2-6; D unclear. V was pared by 6 bases and J by 0 bases, with 9 bases between. This CDR3 spans 15 amino acids. Germline-derived CDR1 and CDR2 are KGHSH and LQKENI. CDR3 region: CASSAQLSGANVLTF. The CDR3 DNA reads TGTGCCAGCTCTGCTCAGCTCTCTGGGGCCAACGTCCTGACTTTC.

The J gene is TRBJ1-3, the V gene TRBV20-1, with D maybe TRBD1 (6 bases). Germline CDR1 reads DFQATT; CDR2 reads SNEGSKA (reference sequence). With 5 bases removed from V and 0 bases from J, the gap between germline ends came to 14 bases. This CDR3 contains 15 residues. CDR3 in amino acids: CSAVTGPSSGNTIYF. The CDR3 nucleotides are TGCAGTGCTGTAACAGGGCCCAGCTCTGGAAACACCATATATTTT.

This clonotype was found many times. The CDR3 DNA reads as TGTGCCAGCAATCTAGCGGGGGGGTACAATGAGCAGTTCTTC. Translating it yields CASNLAGGYNEQFF. The rearrangement links TRBV12-3 or TRBV12-4 to TRBJ2-1, with TRBD2 matching over 12 bases. The CDR3 extends over 14 amino acids. V dropped 7 bases and J dropped 4; count of bases not matched to a gene: 2.

This clonotype has at least ten counts. The chain recombines TRBV24-1 with TRBJ2-2; D is unresolved. The ends were cut back, 2 bases at V and 5 bases at J, with 11 bases in the middle. Germline CDR1 reads KGHDR; CDR2 reads SFDVKD. The length of the CDR3 is 15 residues. CDR3 in amino acids: CATSDSWTETGELFF. The CDR3 nucleotides read TGTGCCACCAGTGATTCATGGACGGAAACCGGGGAGCTGTTTTTT.

This clonotype has at least ten counts. This chain joins TRBV9 and TRBJ2-6; D gene uncertain. V was cut by 3 bases and J by 0 bases, with 1 base left in between. Germline CDR1 and CDR2: SGDLS and YYNGEE. CDR3 length equals 13 residues. CDR3 in amino acids: CASSASGANVLTF. CDR3 coding DNA: TGTGCCAGCAGCGCCTCTGGGGCCAACGTCCTGACTTTC.

This clonotype was recorded many times. V gene TRBV28 combines with J gene TRBJ1-2, with a tentative D call TRBD1 (5 bases). Trimming took 9 bases from V and 6 from J, leaving 11 bases between them. The CDR3 length is 11 residues. Germline V gene data show CDR1 as MDHEN and CDR2 as SYDVKM. The CDR3 DNA is TGTGCCAGTCGAAGGGGCCATGGCTACACCTTC. Amino acids: CASRRGHGYTF.

The rearrangement joins TRBV6-2 or TRBV6-3 to TRBJ2-3; 8 bases are a match to TRBD2. The CDR3 extends over 15 amino acids. The germline CDR1 and CDR2 sequences are MNHEY and SVGEGT. Trimming took 7 bases from V and 6 from J; bases not matched to a gene: 12. The CDR3 sequence: CASIKFAGGRDTQYF. The CDR3 region has the DNA TGTGCCAGCATCAAGTTTGCGGGGGGCCGGGATACGCAGTATTTT.

This clonotype has at least ten counts. The chain is built from TRBV5-1 and TRBJ2-1, with 9 bases matching TRBD1. Germline values: CDR1 SGHRS, CDR2 YFSETQ. The length of the CDR3 is 15 residues. V shed 4 bases and J 12 bases; nucleotides not matched to a gene: 14. DNA for the CDR3: TGCGCCAGCAGCCCTTTTGGGACAGGGTCCGAGGGGCAGTTCTTC. The encoded protein is CASSPFGTGSEGQFF.

This clonotype was counted many times. The chain employs TRBV7-2 and TRBJ2-7; D perhaps matches TRBD2 (5 bases). This CDR3 region has 13 residues. Germline values: CDR1 SGHTA, CDR2 FQGNSA. The V end lost 3 bases, the J end lost 6 bases, and 12 bases lay between the germline ends. CDR3 bases: TGTGCCAGCAGCTTGGAAAGCAGCGGCGAGCAGTACTTC. Amino acid sequence: CASSLESSGEQYF.

J is TRBJ2-1 and V is TRBV7-9, with D hard to call. The germline V gene has CDR1 SEHNR and CDR2 FQNEAQ (reference sequence). V gave up 5 bases and J gave up 6 bases, with 8 bases separating them. The CDR3 sequence is 12 residues long. CDR3 amino acids: CASSAGPNEQFF. The CDR3 region has the DNA TGTGCCAGCAGCGCAGGTCCCAATGAGCAGTTCTTC.

The sample holds many counts of this clonotype. A read error may account for a junction end that differs from germline. The chain joins TRBV5-1 to TRBJ2-7; 11 nucleotides agree with TRBD1. The germline CDR1 and CDR2 sequences are SGHRS and YFSETQ. The CDR3 consists of 15 residues. This CDR3 is CASSLLWTGGIEQYF. For the CDR3, the DNA is TGTGCCAGCAGCTTGCTATGGACAGGGGGCATCGAGCAGTACTTC.

This clonotype was seen repeatedly, ten times or more. The chain employs TRBV6-2 or TRBV6-3 and TRBJ1-4, with TRBD1 as a possible D gene (5 bases). V lost 7 bases, J lost 5 bases, and 17 bases lay in between. Germline-derived CDR1 and CDR2 are MNHEY and SVGEGT. There are 15 residues in the CDR3. As DNA, the CDR3 is TGTGCCAGCACCATCGACGGGACCGAAAATGAAAAACTGTTTTTT. This codes for CASTIDGTENEKLFF.

This clonotype appeared many times. This chain's CDR3 is CASSSGRSSYNEQFF. The CDR3 region has the DNA TGTGCCAGCAGTTCGGGACGGTCCTCCTACAATGAGCAGTTCTTC. The chain joins TRBV2 to TRBJ2-1; TRBD1 or TRBD2 may be the D gene (5 bases each). CDR3 length equals 15 residues. The germline V and J ends were trimmed by 5 bases and 0 bases, with 11 bases remaining between them. CDR1 and CDR2 (germline): SNHLY, FYNNEI.

This clonotype was observed many times. The V call is TRBV5-8, the J call TRBJ1-1; D is perhaps TRBD1 (5 bases). Germline V lookup: CDR1 SGHTS, CDR2 YDEGEE. The CDR3 sequence is 16 residues long. Trimming removed 0 bases at V and 0 bases at J, with 12 bases between. The CDR3 bases are TGTGCCAGCAGCTTGGCCCGGAGGGGACTGAACACTGAAGCTTTCTTT. Residues: CASSLARRGLNTEAFF.